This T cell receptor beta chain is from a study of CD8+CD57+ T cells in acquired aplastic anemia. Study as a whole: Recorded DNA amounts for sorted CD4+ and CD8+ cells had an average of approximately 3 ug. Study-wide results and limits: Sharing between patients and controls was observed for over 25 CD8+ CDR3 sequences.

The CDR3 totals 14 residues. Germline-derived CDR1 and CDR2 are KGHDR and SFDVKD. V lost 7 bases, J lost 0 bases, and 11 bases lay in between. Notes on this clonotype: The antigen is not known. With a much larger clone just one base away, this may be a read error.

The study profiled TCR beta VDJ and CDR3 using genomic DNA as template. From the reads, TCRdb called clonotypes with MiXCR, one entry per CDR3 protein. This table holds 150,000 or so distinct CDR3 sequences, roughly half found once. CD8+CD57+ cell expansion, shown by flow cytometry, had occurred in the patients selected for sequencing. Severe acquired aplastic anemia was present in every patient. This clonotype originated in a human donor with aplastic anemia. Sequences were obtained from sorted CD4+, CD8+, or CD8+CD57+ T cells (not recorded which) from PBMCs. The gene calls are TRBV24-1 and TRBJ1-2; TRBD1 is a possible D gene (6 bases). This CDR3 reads CATRGAQTNYGYTF. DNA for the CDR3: TGTGCCACCAGGGGGGCACAGACTAACTATGGCTACACCTTC.